The 3 T cell receptor beta chains reported below all come from one sample, sequenced in a study of OX40 agonist ivuxolimab in advanced cancers. Here immunoSEQ multiplex PCR was the method, and the copy in TCRdb shows in-frame clones only, minus some. The table lists 65,000 to 75,000 clones, more than 75% of them singletons. The source was CD4+ or CD8+ T cells sorted from blood, collected in a trial of the OX40 agonist ivuxolimab. The receptors derive from an adult with an advanced solid tumor such as melanoma, head and neck, liver or kidney cancer.

The gene calls are TRBV6-1 and TRBJ1-2, with a possible D match to TRBD1 (5 bases). The CDR3 totals 15 residues. Germline values: CDR1 MNHNS, CDR2 SASEGT. V was trimmed by 5 bases and J by 3 bases, leaving 16 bases between them. The CDR3 spells CASSSGTGRDYGYTF. The CDR3 coding sequence is TGTGCCAGCAGTTCAGGGACGGGCCGGGACTATGGCTACACCTTC.

The chain joins TRBV13 to TRBJ2-7, with D perhaps TRBD2 (5 bases). CDR1 is PRHDT and CDR2 is FYEKMQ in the germline V gene (reference sequence). The CDR3 loop spans 13 amino acids. V gave up 1 base and J gave up 7 bases, with 11 bases separating them. The CDR3 region has the DNA TGTGCCAGCAGCTTAGACGCGGGTCAGGAGCAGTACTTC. Translated: CASSLDAGQEQYF.

The chain joins TRBV5-1 to TRBJ1-2; 8 bases match TRBD1. With V trimmed by 4 bases and J by 8 bases, 7 bases remained unmatched. Germline lookup yields CDR1 SGHRS and CDR2 YFSETQ. CDR3 length equals 13 residues. This chain's CDR3 is CASSKDRGKGYTF. The CDR3 coding sequence is TGCGCCAGCAGCAAAGACAGGGGTAAGGGCTACACCTTC.